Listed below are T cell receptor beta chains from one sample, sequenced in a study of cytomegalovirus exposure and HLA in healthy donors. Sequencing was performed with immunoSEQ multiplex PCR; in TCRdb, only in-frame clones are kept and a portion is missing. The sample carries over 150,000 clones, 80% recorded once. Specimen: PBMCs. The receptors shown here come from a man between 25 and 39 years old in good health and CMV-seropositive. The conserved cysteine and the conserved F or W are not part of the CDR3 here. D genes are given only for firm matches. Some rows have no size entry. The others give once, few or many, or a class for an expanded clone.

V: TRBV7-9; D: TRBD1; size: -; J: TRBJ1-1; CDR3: ASSRTGGTEAF
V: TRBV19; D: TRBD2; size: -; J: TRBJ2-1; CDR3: ASSVGLAGVDEQF
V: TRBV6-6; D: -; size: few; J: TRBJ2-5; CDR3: ASSGQGLGEETQY
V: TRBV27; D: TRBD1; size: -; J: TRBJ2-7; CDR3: ASSRDRVYEQY
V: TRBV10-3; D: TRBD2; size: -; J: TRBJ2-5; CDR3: AISGGAQQETQY
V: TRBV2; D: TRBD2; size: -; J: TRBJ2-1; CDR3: ASSEDLAGYNEQF
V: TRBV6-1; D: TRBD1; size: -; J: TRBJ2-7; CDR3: ASSEGTGGHYEQY
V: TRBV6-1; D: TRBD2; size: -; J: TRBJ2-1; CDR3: ASRPGLAAWQF
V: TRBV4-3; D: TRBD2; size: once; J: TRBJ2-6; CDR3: ASSQARGTPSSGANVLT
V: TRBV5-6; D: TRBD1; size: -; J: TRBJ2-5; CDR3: ASSSGQGEETQY
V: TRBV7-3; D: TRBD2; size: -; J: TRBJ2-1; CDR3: ASSLSGLAGAGGSYNEQF
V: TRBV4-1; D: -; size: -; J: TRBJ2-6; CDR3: ASSRGGGSGANVLT
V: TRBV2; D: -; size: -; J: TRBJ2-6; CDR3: ASSRDRIAYSGANVLT
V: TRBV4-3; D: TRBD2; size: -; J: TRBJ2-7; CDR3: ASSQAGETYEQY
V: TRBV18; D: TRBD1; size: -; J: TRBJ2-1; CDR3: ASSPADRAGEQF
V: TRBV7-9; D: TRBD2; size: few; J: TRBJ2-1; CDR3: ASSSGLDVYNEQF
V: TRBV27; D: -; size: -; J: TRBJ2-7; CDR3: ASSLRLATYEQY
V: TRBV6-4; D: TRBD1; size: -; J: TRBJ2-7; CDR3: ASSVPGTGAYEQY
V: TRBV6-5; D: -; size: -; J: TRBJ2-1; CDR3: ASKNSYNEQF
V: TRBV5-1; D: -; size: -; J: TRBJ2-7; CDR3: ASSWRGLDEQY
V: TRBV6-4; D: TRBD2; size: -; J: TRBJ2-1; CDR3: ASSSGLRGGYNEQF
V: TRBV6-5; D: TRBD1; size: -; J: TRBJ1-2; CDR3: ASKRGQAYYGYT